This T cell receptor (beta chain) came from a study of cytomegalovirus exposure and HLA in healthy donors. The study, taken as a whole, reports: Associated with cytomegalovirus, according to the listing, were 150 to 200 TCR beta chains.

Regarding donors, all were healthy bone marrow donors. For this clone: Its antigen remains unidentified.

A multiplex PCR was run with 60 Vbeta primers and 13 Jbeta primers. Sequencing was performed with immunoSEQ multiplex PCR; in TCRdb, only in-frame clones are kept and a portion is missing. The sample contains 63,000 or so clones, more than 65% of which appear only once. Germline CDR1 SGHRS, CDR2 YFSETQ. J was trimmed by 4 bases and V by 4 bases; bases with no gene match: 9. The length of the CDR3 is 16 residues. The J gene is TRBJ2-1, the V gene TRBV5-1; 9 bases line up with TRBD1. The sequenced sample consisted of PBMCs. This TCR was sampled from a woman aged 25 to 39 in good health and CMV-seronegative. Here the CDR3 reads CASSPMWDREYNEQFF. As DNA, the CDR3 is TGCGCCAGCAGCCCCATGTGGGACAGGGAGTACAATGAGCAGTTCTTC.